A single TCR beta chain is shown here with its context. Its antigen is currently not known. This sample stems from a study of cytomegalovirus exposure and HLA in healthy donors (dated by TCRdb to 2016 to 2017). Study-wide context: An earlier analysis of roughly 610 of the donors reported 276 Gb of sequence data and around 120 million unique TCR beta sequences obtained from approximately 180 million T cells. About 280 gigabases of sequencing data and around 85 million unique TCR sequences made up an early release that covered some 640 HLA-typed donors. Of the 300 to 500 genotyped donors, roughly 76% were placed in the genetic ancestry cluster associated with self-reported Caucasian donors. The study aimed to test whether cataloging public T cell receptors could reveal signatures of past pathogen exposure. The study used immunosequencing to profile the T cell repertoires of under 700 subjects and linked those repertoires to cytomegalovirus serostatus. A separate validation cohort of 100 to 150 different subjects was used in addition to the approximately 610-subject first cohort. To predict cytomegalovirus infection status, the study combined high-throughput TCR immunosequencing, statistical association of individual TCRs with disease status, and machine learning. To study patterns of TCR occurrence, a later analysis re-analyzed previously published TCR beta repertoires from 500 to 850 donors and added high-resolution HLA genotyping. In the later analysis, no new phenotypic data were used to find candidate immune exposures; instead, reliance was placed on TCR beta sequences and their occurrence across donors. An earlier analysis of around 640 of the donors used high-throughput TCR beta sequencing to judge whether each TCR beta V gene segment behaved as functional or pseudogenic. Donor age, sex, ethnicity and CMV serostatus were compiled alongside the repertoire data. In a later genetic analysis, genome-wide SNP genotypes for 398 of the 666 donors were used, and that subset was treated as a discovery cohort. All discovery cohort repertoires had been generated on a single sequencing platform. HLA typing covered class I and class II loci at four-digit resolution. Typing coverage differed by locus: A, B, C, DRB1 and DQB1 were typed in roughly 620-630 donors, DQA1 in approximately 520, DPA1 in nearly 610, and DPB1 in roughly 470. Four or five DR-DQ haplotypes were handled as single units for association and clustering, since linkage in the cohort was strong. Among 300 to 500 genotyped donors of the cohort, an average of roughly 230,000 unique TCR beta nucleotide sequences was sequenced per donor, of which 15% to 20% were non-productive.

Broader findings and caveats from the paper: An earlier analysis of around 500 of the donors showed that most TCR beta V segments appeared in productive rearrangements either about 87% or about 30% of the time, which broadly matched IMGT annotations. In a later analysis, some 18,000 TCR beta sequences were associated with specific HLA alleles at a false discovery rate of 0.05. In a later analysis, HLA-associated TCR beta chains were found to be more clonally expanded and to have lower generation probabilities than equally common non-associated chains. A later analysis found that TCR association rates varied across HLA loci, with DRB1 alleles showing the most associated TCRs and HLA-C alleles the fewest. CMV serostatus was the only immune exposure information available for the cohort. A total of about 150 TCR beta chains were listed by the study as associated with cytomegalovirus. The classifier was reported to diagnose cytomegalovirus status with high specificity and sensitivity in both the original and validation cohorts. Linkage disequilibrium might explain the correlated functional status among segregating V segments, but an unknown experimental factor could not be ruled out. Because HLA typing was unavailable for some donors at each locus, only the typed subset was used in association tests. A later genetic analysis reported fewer N-insertions in productive TCRs among donors in an Asian-associated ancestry cluster than the roughly 700-donor mean. While some public TCRs were present in many individuals, most TCR sequences turned up only very rarely across donors. Because the 87-base-pair reads could not distinguish some IMGT-functional V segments, including TRBV6-2 and TRBV6-3, those segments were excluded. In a later analysis, most CMV-associated TCR beta chains were found to appear HLA-restricted, with HLA associations seemingly driven largely by CMV exposure. A cluster of highly shared sequence variants was judged likely to be a technical artifact of the sequencing pipeline. A further reported finding was that TCR beta sequences accurately predicted the HLA-A and HLA-B alleles for most subjects in the first cohort. It was suggested by the authors that the approach could potentially be generalized to other disease states and immunological phenotypes. According to a later analysis, parvovirus B19, influenza, CMV and Epstein-Barr virus appeared linked to several top co-occurrence clusters. A few of the identified cytomegalovirus-associated TCR beta chains were confirmed in vitro to be specific for cytomegalovirus antigens. Only TCR beta chains were sequenced in this cohort, and the absence of alpha or paired-chain data limited detectable features. When HLA alleles, especially DR and DQ, strongly co-occurred, attributing TCR associations to individual alleles was difficult. In a later genetic analysis, a missense DCLRE1C variant was associated with V-gene and J-gene trimming of TCR beta chains, and the association was replicated in an independent cohort. Presence/absence analyses assumed roughly uniform sequencing depth across donors, an assumption that may not hold. Because counts were too low, around 18 rarely observed V segments, including chromosome 9 orphons, were left out of the earlier analysis of approximately 580 of the donors.

The germline V gene (reference sequence) sets CDR1 to MNHEY and CDR2 to SMNVEV. V has 5 bases trimmed and J has 6 bases trimmed; junction bases matching no gene number 9. The CDR3 measures 15 amino acids from cysteine to phenylalanine. The entry retains the CDR3 DNA only, 45 bases that are in frame from base 1. Library method: the immunoSEQ multiplex PCR assay. The multiplex PCR relied on a mix of 60 forward primers for TCR Vbeta segments and 13 reverse primers for TCR Jbeta segments. A multiplex PCR assay on genomic DNA amplified the CDR3 region of rearranged TCR beta genes. The Illumina HiSeq System was used to sequence the amplified TCR beta libraries as 87-base-pair reads. In the authors' own workflow: In a later analysis, around 80 million unique TCR beta chains were counted across the 500 to 700 repertoires, and roughly 10 million of these chains were shared by at least two donors. Raw reads were error-corrected and collapsed into unique sequences with a nearest-neighbor algorithm that merged closely related sequences to remove PCR and sequencing errors. V, D and J gene segments were assigned by aligning CDR3 sequences to IMGT reference sequences. For a sequence to be retained, at least a six-nucleotide match to both a V gene segment and a J gene segment was required. A rearrangement counted as productive if the CDR3 had no stop codons and remained in frame with V and J, and every other rearrangement counted as non-productive. Following IMGT convention, CDR3 was defined as the stretch from the second conserved V-encoded cysteine to the conserved J-encoded phenylalanine. The earlier analysis of approximately 590 of the donors excluded any sequence lacking an unambiguous match to a single V gene segment. In an earlier analysis of 587 of the donors, a V segment was called functional when productive rearrangements were above 56.7%, and segregating when the standard deviation between donors exceeded 5%. A statistical classification framework was developed to diagnose cytomegalovirus status using the catalog of TCR beta chain sequences. In a later analysis, TCR nucleotide sequences were compared against IMGT/GENE-DB human TR gene sequences so that V and J genes could be assigned. A later analysis assigned CDR3 sequences and most-parsimonious VDJ recombination scenarios with the TCRdist pipeline. In a later analysis, each TCR beta chain was defined by its CDR3 amino acid sequence together with its V-gene family, and reads without a unique V-gene family were excluded. As a way to deal with suspected cross-contamination and a sequencing artifact, a later analysis dropped roughly 620 nucleotide sequences that were highly shared and had low generation probability. In a later analysis, a clonal expansion index was calculated for each public chain from normalized within-repertoire ranks of inferred template counts. In a later analysis, generation probabilities were computed with a VDJ recombination model fitted to out-of-frame rearrangements, and the resulting probabilities were checked against IGoR. Hypergeometric tests were used in a later analysis to score TCR-TCR, TCR-HLA and TCR-CMV co-occurrence, with a repertoire-size bias correction applied to the TCR pairs. A later analysis estimated false discovery rates by permuting HLA or CMV assignments 20 times. In a later analysis, co-occurring TCRs were grouped using DBSCAN, and TCRdist sequence similarity was added for clustering within HLA-allele-positive subsets. Co-occurrence clustering excluded repertoires with fewer than 30,000 or more than 120,000 public chains, plus five with anomalous nucleotide sharing. TCRdb limited this immuneACCESS table to in-frame rearrangements with V and J called. A share of clones is missing; checked studies link under half to unresolved V genes, and the rest is unexplained. V and J calls and clone size are given by that table; D and trimming were obtained from the DNA. The sample table on file contains about 48,000 clones. Jointly, the top ten make up about 2% of the sample.

The cohort consisted of fewer than 700 healthy bone marrow donors. At the time of sampling, every cohort member was nominally healthy, though immune exposures that went unrecorded were likely present. The donor tested CMV seronegative and was one of the 352 seronegative cohort members. Every donor gave a peripheral blood sample, and the peripheral blood mononuclear cells from that sample were used for TCR beta sequencing. Genomic DNA extraction from the blood cell samples was performed with the Qiagen DNeasy Blood Extraction Kit. Sequencing was done on a sample of PBMCs. Here the chain combines TRBV27 and TRBJ2-1; 8 central bases correspond to TRBD1. This sequence was found in a woman aged 40 to 50 in good health and CMV-seronegative. The nucleotide sequence reads as follows: TGTGCCAGCAGTCCCACCCCACAGGGGGGCAATGAGCAGTTCTTC. Its protein is CASSPTPQGGNEQFF.